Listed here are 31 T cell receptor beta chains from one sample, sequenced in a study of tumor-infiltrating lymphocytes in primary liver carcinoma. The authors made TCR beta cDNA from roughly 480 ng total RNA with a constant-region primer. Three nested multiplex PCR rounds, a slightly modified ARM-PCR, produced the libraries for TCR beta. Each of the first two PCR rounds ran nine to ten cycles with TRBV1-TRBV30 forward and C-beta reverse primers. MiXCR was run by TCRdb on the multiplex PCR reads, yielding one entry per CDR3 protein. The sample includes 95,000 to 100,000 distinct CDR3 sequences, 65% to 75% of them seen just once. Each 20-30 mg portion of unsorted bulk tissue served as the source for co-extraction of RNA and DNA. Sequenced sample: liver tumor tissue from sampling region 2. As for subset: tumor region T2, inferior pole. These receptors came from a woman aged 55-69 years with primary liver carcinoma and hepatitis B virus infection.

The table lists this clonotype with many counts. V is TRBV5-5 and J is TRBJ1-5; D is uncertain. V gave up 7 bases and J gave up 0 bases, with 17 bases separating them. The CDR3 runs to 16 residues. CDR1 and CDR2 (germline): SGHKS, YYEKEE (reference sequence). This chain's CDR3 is CASSVRLVISNQPQHF. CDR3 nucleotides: TGTGCCAGCTCGGTTCGTTTGGTGATTAGCAATCAGCCCCAGCATTTT.

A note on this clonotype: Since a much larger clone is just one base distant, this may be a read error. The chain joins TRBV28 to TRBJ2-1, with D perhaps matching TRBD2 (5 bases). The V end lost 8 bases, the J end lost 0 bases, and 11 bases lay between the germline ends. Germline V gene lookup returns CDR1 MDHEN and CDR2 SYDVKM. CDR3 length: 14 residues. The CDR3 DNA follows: TGTGCCAGCGGACTGTACCCCTCCTACAATGAGCAGTTCTTC. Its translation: CASGLYPSYNEQFF.

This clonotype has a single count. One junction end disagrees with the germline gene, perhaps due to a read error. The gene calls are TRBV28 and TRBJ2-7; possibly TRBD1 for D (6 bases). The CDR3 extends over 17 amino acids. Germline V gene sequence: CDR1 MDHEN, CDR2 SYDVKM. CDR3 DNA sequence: TGTGCCAGCAGTTTTCAACTCCGGGACACCTCCTCCTACGAGCACTACTTC. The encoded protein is CASSFQLRDTSSYEHYF.

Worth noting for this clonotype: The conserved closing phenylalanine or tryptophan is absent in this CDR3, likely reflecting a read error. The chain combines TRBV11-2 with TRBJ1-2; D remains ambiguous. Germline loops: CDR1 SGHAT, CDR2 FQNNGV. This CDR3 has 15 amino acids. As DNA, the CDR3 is TGTGCTAGCAGCCTAGAGAGTGCGGGTTACTATGGCTACACCCTC. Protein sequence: CASSLESAGYYGYTL.

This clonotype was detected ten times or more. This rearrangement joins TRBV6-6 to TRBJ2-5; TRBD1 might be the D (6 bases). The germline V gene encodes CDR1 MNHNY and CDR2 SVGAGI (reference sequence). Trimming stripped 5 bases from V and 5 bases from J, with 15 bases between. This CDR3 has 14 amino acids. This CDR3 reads CASSLGRGMETQYF. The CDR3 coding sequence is TGTGCCAGCAGTCTGGGCAGGGGTATGGAGACCCAGTACTTC.

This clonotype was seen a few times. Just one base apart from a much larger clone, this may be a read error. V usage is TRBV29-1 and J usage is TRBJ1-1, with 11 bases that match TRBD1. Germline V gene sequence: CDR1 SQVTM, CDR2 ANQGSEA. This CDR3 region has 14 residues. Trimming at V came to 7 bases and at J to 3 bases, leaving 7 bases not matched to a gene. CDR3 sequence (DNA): TGCAGCGCCGGACAGGGGGCTATTGACACTGAAGCTTTCTTT. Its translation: CSAGQGAIDTEAFF.

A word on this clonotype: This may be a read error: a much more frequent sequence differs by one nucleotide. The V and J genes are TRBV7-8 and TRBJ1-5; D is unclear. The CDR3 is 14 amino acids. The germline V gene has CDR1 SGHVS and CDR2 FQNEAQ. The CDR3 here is CVSSWTRRDQPQHF. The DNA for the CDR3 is TGTGTCAGCAGCTGGACTAGGAGGGATCAGCCCCAGCATTTT.

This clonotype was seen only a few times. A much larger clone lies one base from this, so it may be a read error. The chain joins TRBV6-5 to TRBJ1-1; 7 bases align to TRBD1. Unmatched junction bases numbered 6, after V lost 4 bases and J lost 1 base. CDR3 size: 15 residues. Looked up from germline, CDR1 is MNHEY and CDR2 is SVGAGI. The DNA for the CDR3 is TGTGCCAGCAGTTTACAGGGGTTGTGGAACACTGAAGCTTTCTTT. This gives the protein CASSLQGLWNTEAFF.

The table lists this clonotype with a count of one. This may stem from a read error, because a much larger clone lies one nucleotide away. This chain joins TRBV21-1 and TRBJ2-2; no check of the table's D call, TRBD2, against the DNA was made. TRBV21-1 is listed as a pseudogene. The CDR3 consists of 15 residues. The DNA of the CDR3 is TGTGCCAGCAACAATAGTTACGGGAGTAGCGGGGAGCTGTTTTTT. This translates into CASNNSYGSSGELFF.

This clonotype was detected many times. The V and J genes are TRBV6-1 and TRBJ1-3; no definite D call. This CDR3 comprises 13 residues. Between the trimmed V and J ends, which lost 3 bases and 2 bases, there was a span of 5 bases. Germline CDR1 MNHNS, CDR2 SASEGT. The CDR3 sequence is CASSDGAGNTIYF. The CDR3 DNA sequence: TGTGCCAGCAGTGACGGGGCTGGAAACACCATATATTTT.

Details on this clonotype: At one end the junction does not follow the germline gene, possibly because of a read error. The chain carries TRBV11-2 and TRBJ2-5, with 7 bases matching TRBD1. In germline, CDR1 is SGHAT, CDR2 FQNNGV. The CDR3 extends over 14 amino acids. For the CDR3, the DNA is TGTGCCAGCAGCTCCAGACAGGGTCCAGAGGCCCAGTACTTC. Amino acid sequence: CASSSRQGPEAQYF.

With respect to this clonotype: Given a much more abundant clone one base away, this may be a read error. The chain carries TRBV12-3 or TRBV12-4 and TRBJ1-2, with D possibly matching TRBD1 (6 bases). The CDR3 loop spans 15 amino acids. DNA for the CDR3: TGTGCCAGCGGTTTAATCCAGGGAGGGGGCTATGGCTACACCTTC. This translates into CASGLIQGGGYGYTF.

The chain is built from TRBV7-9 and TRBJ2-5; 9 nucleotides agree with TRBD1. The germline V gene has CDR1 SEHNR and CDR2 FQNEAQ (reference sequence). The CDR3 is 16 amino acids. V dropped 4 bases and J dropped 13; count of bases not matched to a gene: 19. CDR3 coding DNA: TGTGCCAGCAGCTCGACAGGGGGTTGGGACCAAGAGACTCGGTACTTC. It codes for CASSSTGGWDQETRYF.

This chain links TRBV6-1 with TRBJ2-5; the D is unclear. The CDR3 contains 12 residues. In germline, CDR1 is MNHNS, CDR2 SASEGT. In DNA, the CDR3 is TGTGTAAGCAGTGAAGAGCCCCCAACCCAGTACTTC. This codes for CVSSEEPPTQYF.

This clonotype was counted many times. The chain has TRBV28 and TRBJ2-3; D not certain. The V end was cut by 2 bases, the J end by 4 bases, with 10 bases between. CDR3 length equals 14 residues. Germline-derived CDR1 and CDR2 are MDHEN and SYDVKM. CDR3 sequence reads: CASSLEATADTQYF. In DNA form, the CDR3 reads TGTGCCAGCAGTTTAGAAGCGACGGCAGATACGCAGTATTTT.

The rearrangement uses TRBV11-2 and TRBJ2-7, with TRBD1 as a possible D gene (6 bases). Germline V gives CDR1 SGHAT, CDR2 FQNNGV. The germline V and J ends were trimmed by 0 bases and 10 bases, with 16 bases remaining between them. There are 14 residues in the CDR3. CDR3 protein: CASSLDLTGPYQYF. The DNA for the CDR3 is TGTGCCAGCAGCTTAGATCTTACAGGGCCATACCAGTACTTC.

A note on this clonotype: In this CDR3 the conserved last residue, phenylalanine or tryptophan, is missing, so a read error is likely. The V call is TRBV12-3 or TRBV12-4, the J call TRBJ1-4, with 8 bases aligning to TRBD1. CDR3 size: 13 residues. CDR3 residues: CASSLGQGEKLFY. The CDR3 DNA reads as TGTGCCAGTAGTTTAGGACAGGGTGAAAAACTGTTTTAT.

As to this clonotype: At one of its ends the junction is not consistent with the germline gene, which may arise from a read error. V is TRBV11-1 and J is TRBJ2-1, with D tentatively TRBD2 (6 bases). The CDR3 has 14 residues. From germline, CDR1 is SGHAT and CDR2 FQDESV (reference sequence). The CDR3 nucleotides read TGTGTCAGCAGCCTCCGGGACTGGGACTCCCAGCAGTTCTTC. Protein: CVSSLRDWDSQQFF.

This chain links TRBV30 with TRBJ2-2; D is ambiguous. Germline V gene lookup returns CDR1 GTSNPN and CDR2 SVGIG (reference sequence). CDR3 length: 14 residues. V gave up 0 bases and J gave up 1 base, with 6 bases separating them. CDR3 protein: CAWSVMGNTGELFF. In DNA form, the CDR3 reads TGTGCCTGGAGTGTTATGGGGAACACCGGGGAGCTGTTTTTT.

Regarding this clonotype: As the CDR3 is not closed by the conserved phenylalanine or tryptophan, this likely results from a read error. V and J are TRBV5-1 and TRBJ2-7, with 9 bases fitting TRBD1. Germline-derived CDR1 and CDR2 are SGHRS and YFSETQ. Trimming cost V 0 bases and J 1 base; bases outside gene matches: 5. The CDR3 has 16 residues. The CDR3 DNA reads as TGCGCCAGCAGCTTGGATGGACAGGGGTTGTCCTACGAGCAGTACTAC. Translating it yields CASSLDGQGLSYEQYY.

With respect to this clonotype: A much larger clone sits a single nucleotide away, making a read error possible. The CDR3 nucleotides read TGTGCCAGCAGCTTGGCGTTAAATGATCAGTTCTTC. Amino acids: CASSLALNDQFF. V gene TRBV7-9 combines with J gene TRBJ2-1; D is uncertain. Looked up from germline, CDR1 is SEHNR and CDR2 is FQNEAQ (reference sequence). CDR3 size: 12 residues.

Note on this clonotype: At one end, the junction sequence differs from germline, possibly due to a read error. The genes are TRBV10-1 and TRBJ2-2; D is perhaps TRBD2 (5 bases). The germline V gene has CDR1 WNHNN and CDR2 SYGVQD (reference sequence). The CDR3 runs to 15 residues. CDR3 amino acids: CANSERGLDTGELFF. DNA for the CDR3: TGCGCCAACAGTGAGAGAGGGCTGGACACCGGGGAGCTGTTTTTT.

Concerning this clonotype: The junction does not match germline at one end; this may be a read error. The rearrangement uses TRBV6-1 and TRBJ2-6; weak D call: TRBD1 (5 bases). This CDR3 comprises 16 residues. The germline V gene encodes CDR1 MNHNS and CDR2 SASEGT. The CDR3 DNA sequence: TGTGCCATCGAGTTTTTTCAGAGCTCTGGGGCCAGCGTCCTGACTTTC. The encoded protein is CAIEFFQSSGASVLTF.

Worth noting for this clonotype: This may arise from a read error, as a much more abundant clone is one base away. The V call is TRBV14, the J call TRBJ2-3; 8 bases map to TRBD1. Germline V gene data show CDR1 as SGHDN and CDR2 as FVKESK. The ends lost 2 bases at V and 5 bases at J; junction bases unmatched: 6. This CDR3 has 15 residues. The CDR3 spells CASSQRQGLGDTQYF. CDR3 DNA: TGTGCCAGCAGCCAAAGACAGGGGCTCGGAGATACGCAGTATTTT. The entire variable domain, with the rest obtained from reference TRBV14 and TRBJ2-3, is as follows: EAGVTQFPSHSVIEKGQTVTLRCDPISGHDNLYWYRRVMGKEIKFLLHFVKESKQDESGMPNNRFLAERTGGTYSTLKVQPAELEDSGVYFCASSQRQGLGDTQYFGPGTRLTVL.

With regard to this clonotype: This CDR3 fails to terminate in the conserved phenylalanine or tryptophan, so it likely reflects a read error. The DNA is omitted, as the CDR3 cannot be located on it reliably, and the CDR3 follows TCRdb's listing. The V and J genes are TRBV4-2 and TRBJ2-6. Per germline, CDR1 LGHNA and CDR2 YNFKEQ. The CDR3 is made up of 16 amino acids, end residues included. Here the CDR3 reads CASSQQRGSGANVLTL.

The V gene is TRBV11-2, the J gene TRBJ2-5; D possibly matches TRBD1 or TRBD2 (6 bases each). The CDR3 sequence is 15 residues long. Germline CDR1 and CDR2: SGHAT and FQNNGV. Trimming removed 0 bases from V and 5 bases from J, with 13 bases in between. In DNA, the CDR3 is TGTGCCAGCAGCTTAGATATCGGGGGCCGGGAGACCCAGTACTTC. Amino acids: CASSLDIGGRETQYF.

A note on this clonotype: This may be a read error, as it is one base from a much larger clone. The chain's CDR3 is CASSLRGLNTEAYF. For the CDR3, the DNA is TGTGCCAGCAGCCTGAGGGGATTGAACACTGAAGCTTACTTT. This sequence joins TRBV12-3 or TRBV12-4 and TRBJ1-1, with a possible D match to TRBD1 (5 bases). The CDR3 sequence is 14 residues long.

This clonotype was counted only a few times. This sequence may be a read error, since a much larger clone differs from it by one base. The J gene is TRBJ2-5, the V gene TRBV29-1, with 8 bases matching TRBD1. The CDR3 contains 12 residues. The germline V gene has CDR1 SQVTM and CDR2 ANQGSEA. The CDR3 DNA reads TGCGCCTACAGGGGGTCCCAAGAGGCCCAGTACTTC. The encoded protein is CAYRGSQEAQYF.

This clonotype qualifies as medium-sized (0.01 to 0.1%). The CDR3 loop reads CASSYGGRRTDTQYF. The CDR3 DNA reads as TGTGCCAGCAGTTACGGCGGGCGTCGCACAGATACGCAGTATTTT. J is TRBJ2-3 and V is TRBV6-6; weak D call: TRBD2 (5 bases). Germline CDR1 reads MNHNY; CDR2 reads SVGAGI (reference sequence). The ends were cut back, 2 bases at V and 1 base at J, with 10 bases in the middle. The CDR3 sequence is 15 residues long.

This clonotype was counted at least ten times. The CDR3 protein is CASSRLASGSPEQFF. The CDR3 DNA follows: TGTGCCAGCAGTCGGTTGGCTAGCGGGAGTCCTGAGCAGTTCTTC. The chain carries TRBV6-1 and TRBJ2-1; 10 positions agree with TRBD2. V shed 5 bases, J shed 9 bases, and the junction held 10 bases outside the gene matches. This CDR3 is 15 amino acids long. Germline CDR1 reads MNHNS; CDR2 reads SASEGT.

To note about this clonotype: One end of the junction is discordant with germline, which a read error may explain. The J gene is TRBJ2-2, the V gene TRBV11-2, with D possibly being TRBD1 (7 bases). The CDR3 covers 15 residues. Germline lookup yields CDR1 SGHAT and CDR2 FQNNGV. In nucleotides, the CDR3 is TGCGCCAGCAGCTTGGCCTCGACAGGGACTGGGGAGCTGTTTTTT. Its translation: CASSLASTGTGELFF.